Below, 7 T cell receptor beta chains from the same sample are listed, as sequenced in a study of response to subunit inactivated influenza vaccine. TCRdb re-called the RT-PCR reads through MiXCR, storing one row per CDR3 protein. The sample gives hundreds of thousands of distinct CDR3 sequences, more than 11% of which show up once; 5.5% to 7% is in the top ten. This material consisted of PBMCs from blood, taken roughly 2 weeks before vaccination. Receptors originate from a man aged 50-60 years who received an inactivated influenza vaccine.

Comment on this clonotype: Germline and junction disagree at one end, which may indicate a read error. This chain joins TRBV25-1 and TRBJ1-1; a possible D gene is TRBD1 (5 bases). This CDR3 region has 13 residues. The V gene's germline CDR1 is MGHDK and CDR2 SYGVNS. The CDR3 here is CASSESLGTRGSF. The CDR3 DNA is TGTGCCAGCAGTGAGTCTCTCGGGACCCGGGGGAGCTTT.

This clonotype was counted a few times. The chain is built from TRBV20-1 and TRBJ2-5, with D possibly TRBD2 on 6 matching bases. In germline, CDR1 is DFQATT, CDR2 SNEGSKA (reference sequence). CDR3 length equals 14 residues. V gave up 5 bases and J gave up 7 bases, with 20 bases separating them. The CDR3 nucleotides read TGCAGTGCTCCCCTAGGACTTTTGGGAGGGACCCAGTACTTC. Its protein product is CSAPLGLLGGTQYF.

This clonotype was counted ten times or more. This chain uses TRBV27 with TRBJ1-2; 8 bases match TRBD1. Germline CDR1 is MNHEY and CDR2 is SMNVEV (reference sequence). The J segment lost 0 bases and the V segment lost 3 bases, leaving 9 bases of the junction unmatched. This CDR3 region has 17 residues. As DNA, the CDR3 is TGTGCCAGCAGTTTCCGGGGGCAGGGGGCTACTAACTATGGCTACACCTTC. This translates into CASSFRGQGATNYGYTF.

This clonotype was picked up a small number of times. CDR3 amino acids: CAISASGFNTEAFF. The DNA for the CDR3 is TGTGCCATCAGCGCCTCGGGATTCAACACTGAAGCTTTCTTT. The V gene is TRBV10-3, the J gene TRBJ1-1; D gene uncertain. V dropped 6 bases and J dropped 2 bases, with 13 bases sitting between them. This CDR3 is built from 14 residues. CDR1 is ENHRY, CDR2 SYGVKD, per germline.

This clonotype was observed at least ten times. The CDR3 DNA sequence: TGTGCCAGCAGCTATACAAGAACAGCTGAAGCTTTCTTT. It specifies CASSYTRTAEAFF. This chain uses TRBV7-2 with TRBJ1-1; D is ambiguous. The CDR3 is 13 residues long. Germline V lookup: CDR1 SGHTA, CDR2 FQGNSA. Trimming took off 4 bases at V and 6 bases at J, with 12 bases between the two ends.

This clonotype has a handful of counts. The chain links TRBV4-3 to TRBJ2-2; 7 nucleotides align to TRBD1. The CDR3 is 16 amino acids. V was clipped by 0 bases and J by 3 bases; unmatched bases: 4. Germline V gene sequence: CDR1 LGHNA, CDR2 YSLEER. The CDR3 here is CASSQETGRDTGELFF. CDR3 DNA: TGCGCCAGCAGCCAAGAGACAGGGAGAGACACCGGGGAGCTGTTTTTT.

This clonotype has just a few counts. The chain is built from TRBV7-8 and TRBJ1-2, with 7 bases that match TRBD1. The CDR3 is 15 amino acids. CDR1 and CDR2 (germline): SGHVS, FQNEAQ. Unmatched junction bases numbered 10, after V lost 2 bases and J lost 7 bases. In nucleotides, the CDR3 is TGTGCCAGCAGCTTAACTACAGGGGAGGGTGGTGGCTACACCTTC. The encoded protein is CASSLTTGEGGGYTF.